The clone carrying this TCR beta chain was recorded only once. Its antigen is not identified. The sample comes from a study of T cell repertoires in cytomegalovirus infection. Study as a whole: The authors used CMV epitopes that were HLA-C-restricted (recently identified) and HLA-B-restricted (well studied). CMV infection plus the matching HLA type was flagged by public TCR beta signatures.

TCRdb re-analysed the reads in MiXCR, keeping a single row per CDR3 protein. The data hold 550,000 to 850,000 distinct CDR3 sequences, with around 35% observed a single time. Study-wide findings and caveats: Identification of carriers of CMV plus the relevant HLA was achieved through cumulative public TCR beta family frequency. It was HLA-C-restricted CMV-specific TCR beta clonotypes that dominated the response ex vivo.

The receptor's source is a human donor in good health (CMV status not recorded). Some clones in this sample may be carry-over from other donors' samples. The input for sequencing was cultured PBMCs, taken from culture after CMV antigen stimulation.

Here the CDR3 DNA reads TGTGCCACCAACAGGGTGGGACAGCCCCAGCATTTT. Protein product: CATNRVGQPQHF. V usage is TRBV15 and J usage is TRBJ1-5; weak D call: TRBD1 (6 bases). V was cut by 7 bases and J by 7 bases, with 11 bases left in between. In germline, CDR1 is LNHNV, CDR2 YYDKDF (reference sequence). CDR3 size: 12 residues.